This TCR beta chain is from a study of blood T cell repertoires in COVID-19 (dated by TCRdb to the early 2020s). Study-wide context: The collaborator samples originated in the United States, Italy and Spain and spanned the acute and convalescent phases of COVID-19. The material from the prospective study consisted of cDNA or gDNA derived from T cells, B-cell-depleted T cells, or PBMCs. Deeply sampled blood TCRbeta repertoires from subjects exposed to, actively infected with, or recovered from COVID-19 were included in the dataset. Where available, HLA class I and class II types were taken from metadata supplied by the sample provider and were not determined by assay-based typing. Samples were obtained from the ongoing ImmuneRACE study (first 160 participants) and from about 1,300 subjects provided by 6 global collaborators. A de-identified subject ID, COVID-19 status, age in years and sex were almost always included in the sample metadata. The repertoires were made available in a free public database intended to serve as a resource for research on the immune response to SARS-CoV-2. The paper's findings and limits, for the study overall: How much clinical and demographic metadata was included differed by source and by participant, and the metadata was provided uncurated.

TCRbeta CDR3 regions were amplified from genomic DNA using the immunoSEQ Assay, a bias-controlled multiplex PCR. In the authors' own workflow: Nucleated cell counts per sample were estimated from amplification of reference gene primers within the assay. Sequence reads were collapsed and filtered to measure the absolute abundance of every unique TCRbeta CDR3 rearrangement. Productive Simpson clonality was computed per sample as the square root of Simpson's diversity index over productive rearrangements. Held by TCRdb, this immuneACCESS table contains in-frame sequences only and omits some clones. Under half of the omission traces to an unresolved V gene where checked; the cause of the rest is unknown. V, J and clone size are taken as reported in that table, and D and trimming were inferred from the DNA itself. In all, the sample holds about 160,000 clones, and approximately 79% of those were seen once. 8% to 8.5% of the sample is held by the ten biggest clonotypes.

To note about this clone: Its antigen is unknown. Base qualities are not recorded, but no much larger clone differs from it by a single base.

In Seattle, one collaborating source enrolled patients while the infection was active and tracked those patients longitudinally over the course of disease. The collaborating institutions used their own protocols to collect whole blood in K2EDTA tubes. Collaborator samples were shipped for TCRbeta analysis as frozen whole blood, isolated PBMCs, or DNA extracted from either sample type. The source is an older woman with COVID-19, enrolled during active disease. The sample taken for sequencing was peripheral blood.

The DNA sequence is as follows: TGCAGCGTCCCCGAGCAGACAGGCGTAAACTATGGCTACACCTTC. It translates as CSVPEQTGVNYGYTF. This chain joins TRBV29-1 to TRBJ1-2; possibly the D gene is TRBD1, per 6 matching bases. Its CDR3 holds 15 amino acids, cysteine through phenylalanine. The CDR3 DNA has 45 bases and is translated from base 1. V is cut by 6 bases and J by 2 bases, and the space between the germline ends is 19 bases. CDR1 SQVTM and CDR2 ANQGSEA were looked up in the germline V gene.